A selection of T cell receptor beta chains follows, all from one sample in a study of blood T cell repertoires in COVID-19. Data came from immunoSEQ multiplex PCR; TCRdb stores just in-frame clones and leaves some out. The sample lists fewer than 200,000 clones, about 86% occurring once. The sample consisted of peripheral blood. Receptor source: a man aged 50-60 years with active or convalescent COVID-19. The CDR3 runs from the conserved cysteine through the conserved F or W. A D gene is named only where the DNA matches it firmly. Clone size appears in some rows only: once, few, many, or a class for an expanded clone.

j_gene | d_gene | len | v_gene | abundance | CDR3aa | CDR3nt
TRBJ2-3 | NA | 16 | TRBV6-1 | NA | CASREMGGAVTDTQYF | TGTGCCAGCAGAGAAATGGGGGGGGCGGTTACAGATACGCAGTATTTT
TRBJ1-5 | TRBD1 | 15 | TRBV18 | NA | CASSPTGGEDQPQHF | TGTGCCAGCTCACCGACAGGGGGCGAAGATCAGCCCCAGCATTTT
TRBJ1-2 | TRBD1 | 12 | TRBV7-3 | NA | CASSSDRVGYTF | TGTGCCAGCAGCTCCGACAGGGTTGGCTACACCTTC
TRBJ1-3 | TRBD1 | 15 | TRBV7-6 | NA | CASSNRQGSGNTIYF | TGTGCCAGCAGCAATCGACAGGGCTCTGGAAACACCATATATTTT
TRBJ2-2 | NA | 14 | TRBV5-1 | NA | CASSLTANTGELFF | TGCGCCAGCAGCTTGACAGCGAACACCGGGGAGCTGTTTTTT
TRBJ2-4 | NA | 17 | TRBV4-2 | NA | CASSQGGGDLIENIQYF | TGTGCCAGCAGCCAAGGCGGCGGTGACTTAATAGAAAACATTCAGTACTTC
TRBJ1-2 | TRBD1 | 13 | TRBV19 | NA | CASSMGQSYGYTF | TGTGCCAGTAGTATGGGACAGTCTTATGGCTACACCTTC
TRBJ2-7 | TRBD2 | 15 | TRBV5-1 | NA | CASSFQGLADYEQYF | TGCGCCAGCAGCTTCCAGGGACTAGCGGACTACGAGCAGTACTTC
TRBJ2-7 | NA | 15 | TRBV6-2/TRBV6-3 | NA | CASSYTGWGDDEQYF | TGTGCCAGCAGTTATACGGGCTGGGGGGACGACGAGCAGTACTTC
TRBJ2-3 | TRBD1 | 15 | TRBV7-9 | NA | CASSSDRGLSDTQYF | TGTGCCAGCAGCTCGGACAGGGGGCTCTCAGATACGCAGTATTTT
TRBJ1-3 | TRBD1 | 15 | TRBV9 | few | CASTPFDRGGNTIYF | TGTGCCAGCACCCCTTTTGACAGGGGAGGAAACACCATATATTTT
TRBJ2-1 | TRBD2 | 15 | TRBV7-3 | NA | CASSPIAGEWNEQFF | TGTGCCAGCAGCCCCATAGCGGGAGAGTGGAATGAGCAGTTCTTC
TRBJ2-3 | NA | 15 | TRBV6-5 | NA | CASSRGGGQTDTQYF | TGTGCCAGCAGCCGCGGAGGGGGCCAGACAGATACGCAGTATTTT
TRBJ2-1 | NA | 13 | TRBV7-3 | NA | CASSPLGNNEQFF | TGTGCCAGCAGCCCGCTAGGCAACAATGAGCAGTTCTTC
TRBJ1-5 | NA | 15 | TRBV19 | NA | CASSIGGDSNQPQHF | TGTGCCAGTAGTATAGGGGGGGATAGCAATCAGCCCCAGCATTTT
TRBJ2-7 | NA | 15 | TRBV10-3 | NA | CAISRDRYFSYEQYF | TGTGCCATCAGCCGCGACAGGTACTTTTCCTACGAGCAGTACTTC
TRBJ2-7 | TRBD1 | 13 | TRBV7-2 | once | CASSLSDRAEQYF | TGTGCCAGCAGCTTATCGGACAGGGCCGAGCAGTACTTC
TRBJ2-1 | TRBD1 | 15 | TRBV28 | NA | CASRTGGGDAVEQFF | TGTGCCAGCAGGACAGGGGGCGGTGATGCGGTTGAGCAGTTCTTC
TRBJ2-7 | TRBD2 | 15 | TRBV6-2/TRBV6-3 | NA | CASSNVRGGFYEQYF | TGTGCCAGCAGCAACGTGCGGGGGGGCTTCTACGAGCAGTACTTC
TRBJ2-1 | NA | 15 | TRBV6-5 | once | CASRDRSTSYNEQFF | TGTGCCAGCAGGGACAGATCAACTTCCTACAATGAGCAGTTCTTC
TRBJ2-6 | TRBD1 | 18 | TRBV18 | once | CASSTPGQSSSGANVLTF | TGTGCCAGCTCAACTCCGGGACAGTCGAGCTCTGGGGCCAACGTCCTGACTTTC
TRBJ2-3 | TRBD2 | 15 | TRBV9 | NA | CASSALAGGIDTQYF | TGTGCCAGCAGCGCCTTAGCGGGGGGAATAGATACGCAGTATTTT
TRBJ2-7 | TRBD2 | 17 | TRBV6-2/TRBV6-3 | NA | CASSYWPSGRDRSEQYF | TGTGCCAGCAGTTACTGGCCTAGCGGGAGGGATCGAAGCGAGCAGTACTTC
TRBJ1-3 | NA | 18 | TRBV4-3 | NA | CASSQDIVSSQTGNTIYF | TGCGCCAGCAGCCAAGATATTGTCTCGAGTCAAACTGGAAACACCATATATTTT
TRBJ1-1 | NA | 16 | TRBV28 | NA | CASSFVTGKGNTEAFF | TGTGCCAGCAGTTTTGTGACCGGGAAAGGGAACACTGAAGCTTTCTTT
TRBJ2-7 | NA | 12 | TRBV20-1 | NA | CSASQQGYEQYF | TGCAGTGCTAGTCAACAGGGATACGAGCAGTACTTC
TRBJ1-3 | TRBD1 | 14 | TRBV24-1 | NA | CATSQGVSGNTIYF | TGTGCCACCAGTCAGGGGGTATCTGGAAACACCATATATTTT
TRBJ2-7 | NA | 15 | TRBV7-2 | NA | CASSFMGATSYEQYF | TGTGCCAGCAGCTTTATGGGGGCTACCTCCTACGAGCAGTACTTC
TRBJ2-7 | NA | 14 | TRBV2 | once | CASRFTQNNYEQYF | TGTGCCAGCCGTTTTACACAGAATAACTACGAGCAGTACTTC